This TCR beta chain originates from a study of T cell changes during pregnancy in multiple sclerosis. This table comes from immunoSEQ multiplex PCR, and its TCRdb copy is limited to in-frame clones, with some not included. The sample gives about 84,000 clones, 85% to 95% of which show up once; roughly 0.93% is in the top ten. The CDR3 runs 15 residues. V was cut by 0 bases and J by 4 bases, with 10 bases left in between. Germline V lookup: CDR1 MGHRA, CDR2 YSYEKL. This receptor was taken from a female donor in good health, enrolled as a control in a pregnancy study. The rearrangement joins TRBV4-1 to TRBJ2-1, with D possibly TRBD1 on 5 matching bases. The starting material was peripheral blood, obtained in the second trimester of pregnancy. The CDR3 DNA follows: TGCGCCAGCAGCCAAGATACAGGTCCGTACAATGAGCAGTTCTTC. This gives the protein CASSQDTGPYNEQFF.